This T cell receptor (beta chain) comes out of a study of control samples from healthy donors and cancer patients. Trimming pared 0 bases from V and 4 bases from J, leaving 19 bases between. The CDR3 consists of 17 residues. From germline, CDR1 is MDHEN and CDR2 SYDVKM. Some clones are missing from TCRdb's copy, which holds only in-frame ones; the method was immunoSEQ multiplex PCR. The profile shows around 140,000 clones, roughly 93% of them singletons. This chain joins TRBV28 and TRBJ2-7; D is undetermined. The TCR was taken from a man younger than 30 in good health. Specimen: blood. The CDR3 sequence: CASSLWGLGQTMYEQYF. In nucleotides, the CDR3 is TGTGCCAGCAGTTTATGGGGATTAGGGCAAACTATGTACGAGCAGTACTTC.